The 27 T cell receptor beta chains below were found in one sample sequenced in a study of radiotherapy plus CTLA-4 blockade in lung cancer. The method was immunoSEQ multiplex PCR; TCRdb's version includes in-frame clones alone and lacks a portion of them. The sample shows about 97,000 clones, 60% to 75% of them seen only once. This specimen was peripheral blood, taken from a patient treated with radiotherapy plus ipilimumab. The origin of the receptors is a human donor with non-small cell lung cancer who had a partial response to radiotherapy plus ipilimumab. Some clones in this sample may be carry-over from other donors' samples.

This sequence joins TRBV4-3 and TRBJ1-1, with TRBD1 matching 8 bases. V trimming: 0 bases; J trimming: 4 bases; junction bases outside the gene matches: 7. This CDR3 has 16 amino acids. From germline, CDR1 is LGHNA and CDR2 YSLEER. CDR3 sequence reads: CASSQDLDRVGTEAFF. Here the CDR3 DNA reads TGCGCCAGCAGCCAAGATCTGGACAGGGTAGGCACTGAAGCTTTCTTT.

The V gene is TRBV6-5, the J gene TRBJ1-2; maybe TRBD1 (5 bases). Germline CDR1 reads MNHEY; CDR2 reads SVGAGI. The CDR3 loop spans 14 amino acids. Deletions cut 8 bases from V and 3 bases from J, with 16 bases between. CDR3 amino acids: CASRDLGGYYGYTF. The CDR3, as DNA: TGTGCCAGCCGAGACTTGGGGGGGTACTATGGCTACACCTTC.

The rearrangement links TRBV2 to TRBJ2-2; 15 bases line up with TRBD2. The germline V gene has CDR1 SNHLY and CDR2 FYNNEI. This CDR3 region has 20 residues. The junction had 9 bases not matched to a gene; V was cut back by 0 bases and J by 4 bases. CDR3 sequence reads: CASSEALGLAGGPRTGELFF. In DNA form, the CDR3 reads TGTGCCAGCAGTGAAGCGCTTGGACTAGCGGGAGGGCCCCGCACCGGGGAGCTGTTTTTT.

This clone came up once. This chain uses TRBV7-9 with TRBJ2-2; the match to TRBD1 covers 9 bases. The CDR3 spans 14 residues. CDR1 is SEHNR and CDR2 is FQNEAQ in the germline V gene (reference sequence). The trim removed 10 bases at V and 2 bases at J, leaving 5 bases unmatched. CDR3 sequence: CAITGGLNTGELFF. DNA for the CDR3: TGTGCCATCACAGGGGGCCTCAACACCGGGGAGCTGTTTTTT.

The J gene is TRBJ1-5, the V gene TRBV19, with D possibly matching TRBD1 (6 bases). The CDR3 contains 18 residues. From germline, CDR1 is LNHDA and CDR2 SQIVND (reference sequence). Trimming pared 8 bases from V and 0 bases from J, leaving 23 bases between. The CDR3 DNA follows: TGTGCCAGTCGAACGCCGGGACAAGGGACCTATAGCAATCAGCCCCAGCATTTT. Translation gives CASRTPGQGTYSNQPQHF.

The V and J genes are TRBV21-1 and TRBJ2-5; no DNA check was done on the table's D call, TRBD2. TRBV21-1 is a listed pseudogene. The CDR3 has 17 residues. The CDR3 region is CASRRTLLAGDQETQYF. The DNA for the CDR3 is TGTGCCAGCAGAAGGACCTTACTAGCGGGGGACCAAGAGACCCAGTACTTC.

The chain carries TRBV27 and TRBJ2-7, with unresolved D. Germline lookup yields CDR1 MNHEY and CDR2 SMNVEV (reference sequence). Trimming cost V 5 bases and J 3 bases, with 11 bases left between them. This CDR3 spans 13 amino acids. CDR3 region: CASSPSSSYEQYF. The CDR3 bases are TGTGCCAGCAGTCCAAGTAGTAGCTACGAGCAGTACTTC.

This clone showed up just once. The rearrangement joins TRBV13 to TRBJ2-5, with a possible D match to TRBD2 (6 bases). Germline loops: CDR1 PRHDT, CDR2 FYEKMQ (reference sequence). This CDR3 region has 14 residues. V was clipped by 10 bases and J by 1 base, with 16 bases between them. CDR3 coding DNA: TGTGCCACGACTGTAGGAGGGGTCCAAGAGACCCAGTACTTC. Its protein is CATTVGGVQETQYF.

The rearrangement joins TRBV11-3 to TRBJ1-6; D is perhaps TRBD1 (6 bases). Looked up from germline, CDR1 is SGHNT and CDR2 is YENEEA. The CDR3 loop spans 13 amino acids. The V and J ends lost 7 bases and 7 bases respectively, with 11 bases between them. The CDR3 nucleotides are TGTGCCAGCACGACAGGCCCGAATTCACCCCTCCACTTT. As protein: CASTTGPNSPLHF.

J is TRBJ2-3 and V is TRBV6-5; 8 bases agree with TRBD2. V dropped 6 bases and J dropped 1; count of bases not matched to a gene: 6. The CDR3 consists of 15 residues. The germline V gene encodes CDR1 MNHEY and CDR2 SVGAGI. The DNA for the CDR3 is TGTGCCAGCAGGTCCTATAGCGGGGGCACAGATACGCAGTATTTT. Amino acid sequence: CASRSYSGGTDTQYF.

The chain's CDR3 is CASSLVGLAEAKNIQYF. The CDR3 region has the DNA TGCGCCAGCAGCTTGGTAGGACTAGCGGAAGCCAAAAACATTCAGTACTTC. This chain joins TRBV5-1 and TRBJ2-4, with 10 bases identical to TRBD2. CDR1 is SGHRS, CDR2 YFSETQ, per germline. The CDR3 length is 17 residues. J gave up 0 bases and V 0 bases, and 3 bases lay outside the gene matches.

The chain has TRBV7-2 and TRBJ2-7, with TRBD2 matching over 11 bases. Germline CDR1 SGHTA, CDR2 FQGNSA. This CDR3 is built from 17 residues. Germline trimming cut 3 bases from V and 2 bases from J; bases unmatched to any gene: 9. This chain's CDR3 is CASSFSSGGSITYEQYF. Here the CDR3 DNA reads TGTGCCAGCAGCTTCTCTAGCGGGGGGTCAATCACCTACGAGCAGTACTTC.

The chain has TRBV5-4 and TRBJ1-1; TRBD1 agrees at 11 bases. CDR1 SGHNT and CDR2 YYREEE come from the germline V gene (reference sequence). The CDR3 extends over 15 amino acids. V was clipped by 4 bases and J by 4 bases; unmatched bases: 6. The CDR3 nucleotides read TGTGCCAGCAGCACAGGACAGGGGGCGCGCACTGAAGCTTTCTTT. Amino acids: CASSTGQGARTEAFF.

The CDR3 protein is CASSEGGGAREKLFF. For the CDR3, the DNA is TGTGCCAGCAGTGAAGGTGGAGGGGCAAGAGAAAAACTGTTTTTT. The chain recombines TRBV6-1 with TRBJ1-4; a possible D gene is TRBD1 (5 bases). Germline V gene sequence: CDR1 MNHNS, CDR2 SASEGT. The CDR3 extends over 15 amino acids. V was clipped by 1 base and J by 8 bases, with 14 bases between them.

This clone occurred once. The chain joins TRBV15 to TRBJ2-5; the D gene is possibly TRBD2 (5 bases). The length of the CDR3 is 14 residues. The V end was cut by 1 base, the J end by 3 bases, with 9 bases between. CDR1 and CDR2 from the germline V gene are LNHNV and YYDKDF (reference sequence). CDR3 sequence: CATSRGGAEETQYF. The CDR3 bases are TGTGCCACCAGCAGAGGGGGAGCGGAAGAGACCCAGTACTTC.

There are a few counts of this clone. The V call is TRBV6-1, the J call TRBJ2-2; 9 nucleotides match TRBD2. V shed 6 bases, J shed 4 bases, and the junction held 6 bases outside the gene matches. The CDR3 runs to 15 residues. The germline CDR1 and CDR2 sequences are MNHNS and SASEGT. In DNA, the CDR3 is TGTGCCAGCAGGAGGGGTAGCGGGAGCACCGGGGAGCTGTTTTTT. Amino acids: CASRRGSGSTGELFF.

The CDR3 spells CAIAASGSPDTQYF. As DNA, the CDR3 is TGTGCCATCGCGGCTAGCGGGAGTCCAGATACGCAGTATTTT. The rearrangement uses TRBV10-3 and TRBJ2-3, with 10 bases aligning to TRBD2. The CDR3 is 14 amino acids. Germline V gene lookup returns CDR1 ENHRY and CDR2 SYGVKD. Trimming cost V 8 bases and J 4 bases; bases outside gene matches: 6.

The chain is built from TRBV9 and TRBJ2-1, with 10 nucleotides matching TRBD2. Germline CDR1 is SGDLS and CDR2 is YYNGEE. This CDR3 comprises 15 residues. Trimming at V came to 3 bases and at J to 5 bases, leaving 5 bases not matched to a gene. The CDR3 loop reads CASSAIAGGDNEQFF. The CDR3 coding sequence is TGTGCCAGCAGCGCCATAGCGGGGGGCGACAATGAGCAGTTCTTC.

The J gene is TRBJ2-3, the V gene TRBV28; TRBD2 matches at 11 bases. The CDR3 covers 15 residues. After removal of 3 bases from V and 6 bases from J, the junction contained 5 bases not matched to a gene. Per the germline V gene, CDR1 is MDHEN and CDR2 is SYDVKM. CDR3 nucleotide sequence: TGTGCCAGCAGTTTTCTAGCGGGAGGAATTGATACGCAGTATTTT. Translation: CASSFLAGGIDTQYF. Combining the CDR3 with reference TRBV28 and TRBJ2-3 gives the whole variable domain DVKVTQSSRYLVKRTGEKVFLECVQDMDHENMFWYRQDPGLGLRLIYFSYDVKMKEKGDIPEGYSVSREKKERFSLILESASTNQTSMYLCASSFLAGGIDTQYFGPGTRLTVL.

The chain links TRBV18 to TRBJ1-1; a possible D gene is TRBD1 (5 bases). Trimming stripped 0 bases from V and 6 bases from J, with 11 bases between. The CDR3 spans 14 residues. Germline CDR1 reads KGHSH; CDR2 reads LQKENI. The CDR3 DNA reads as TGTGCCAGCTCACCACCGACACAGGTCTCTGAAGCTTTCTTT. Protein product: CASSPPTQVSEAFF.

This clone was recorded a few times. The rearrangement uses TRBV9 and TRBJ1-3; tentative D call: TRBD1 (5 bases). Trimming took 0 bases from V and 0 from J, leaving 10 bases between them. The germline V gene encodes CDR1 SGDLS and CDR2 YYNGEE. The length of the CDR3 is 16 residues. The chain's CDR3 is CASSVGRVSSGNTIYF. In nucleotides, the CDR3 is TGTGCCAGCAGCGTAGGCAGGGTGAGCTCTGGAAACACCATATATTTT.

The CDR3 here is CASSPRTGAQPQHF. CDR3 sequence (DNA): TGTGCCAGCAGCCCGAGGACAGGGGCTCAGCCCCAGCATTTT. The V call is TRBV7-2, the J call TRBJ1-5; 9 bases are shared with TRBD1. The junction had 5 bases not matched to a gene; V was cut back by 5 bases and J by 6 bases. The CDR3 has 14 residues. The V gene's germline CDR1 is SGHTA and CDR2 FQGNSA.

The chain links TRBV7-9 to TRBJ2-7; 7 positions match TRBD1. V gave up 4 bases and J gave up 3 bases; unmatched junction bases: 12. This CDR3 region has 16 residues. Germline V gives CDR1 SEHNR, CDR2 FQNEAQ (reference sequence). This chain's CDR3 is CASSSNRDRLIYEQYF. CDR3 DNA: TGTGCCAGCAGCTCAAACCGGGACAGATTAATCTACGAGCAGTACTTC.

In this sample, this clone turned up a few times. The chain recombines TRBV9 with TRBJ1-4, with D unresolved. The CDR3 runs 15 residues. Deletions cut 1 base from V and 8 bases from J, with 15 bases between. Germline V gene lookup returns CDR1 SGDLS and CDR2 YYNGEE. The CDR3 DNA reads TGTGCCAGCAGCGTATTTAGCGGGGATAGAGAAAAACTGTTTTTT. Translating it yields CASSVFSGDREKLFF.

The V gene is TRBV4-3, the J gene TRBJ1-2; D not resolved. V lost 4 bases and J 2 bases, leaving 5 bases between the germline ends. CDR3 length equals 12 residues. Germline V gene lookup returns CDR1 LGHNA and CDR2 YSLEER. CDR3 in amino acids: CASSRGNYGYTF. For the CDR3, the DNA is TGCGCCAGCAGCCGCGGGAACTATGGCTACACCTTC.

This rearrangement joins TRBV28 to TRBJ2-5, with a tentative D call TRBD1 (7 bases). Trimming removed 7 bases from V and 6 bases from J, with 24 bases in between. This CDR3 has 16 amino acids. Germline V gives CDR1 MDHEN, CDR2 SYDVKM. CDR3 nucleotide sequence: TGTGCCAGCACCGCCTGGGGGGAAGACAGGGTCAAGACCCAGTACTTC. It yields the protein CASTAWGEDRVKTQYF.

The chain recombines TRBV7-8 with TRBJ1-5, with D possibly matching TRBD1 (6 bases). The CDR3 is 15 residues long. The V end lost 1 base, the J end lost 7 bases, and 14 bases lay between the germline ends. Looked up from germline, CDR1 is SGHVS and CDR2 is FQNEAQ. The CDR3: CASSLEYRAFQPQHF. In nucleotides, the CDR3 is TGTGCCAGCAGCTTAGAATACAGGGCGTTCCAGCCCCAGCATTTT.